A selection of T cell receptor beta chains follows, all from one sample in a study of OX40 agonist ivuxolimab in advanced cancers. Clones were read by immunoSEQ multiplex PCR, and TCRdb kept only the in-frame ones, dropping some. The sample includes roughly 77,000 clones, roughly 92% of them seen just once. The specimen comprised CD4+ or CD8+ T cells sorted from blood, sampled in a trial of the OX40 agonist ivuxolimab. These receptors came from an adult with an advanced solid tumor such as melanoma, head and neck, liver or kidney cancer. CDR3s include the opening cysteine and the closing phenylalanine or tryptophan. Fields, in order: J gene, V gene, clone size, D gene, CDR3 protein, CDR3 DNA. D genes are given only for firm matches. Not every row has a clone size; where given, it reads once, few, many or a size class.

j_call: TRBJ2-5; v_call: TRBV30; clone_size: once; d_call: -; cdr3_aa: CAWSAGLVLETQYF; cdr3_nt: TGTGCCTGGAGTGCTGGGCTAGTTTTGGAGACCCAGTACTTC
j_call: TRBJ2-3; v_call: TRBV6-5; clone_size: once; d_call: -; cdr3_aa: CASSTTKWVTDTQYF; cdr3_nt: TGTGCCAGCAGTACAACTAAGTGGGTCACAGATACGCAGTATTTT
j_call: TRBJ2-3; v_call: TRBV6-4; clone_size: -; d_call: TRBD1; cdr3_aa: CASSVQGAPTDTQYF; cdr3_nt: TGTGCCAGCAGTGTCCAGGGGGCGCCCACAGATACGCAGTATTTT
j_call: TRBJ2-7; v_call: TRBV6-5; clone_size: -; d_call: TRBD1; cdr3_aa: CASSRDREYEQYF; cdr3_nt: TGTGCCAGCAGTAGGGACAGGGAGTACGAGCAGTACTTC
j_call: TRBJ2-5; v_call: TRBV7-8; clone_size: -; d_call: -; cdr3_aa: CASARQDQETQYF; cdr3_nt: TGTGCCAGTGCCAGACAAGACCAAGAGACCCAGTACTTC
j_call: TRBJ1-1; v_call: TRBV2; clone_size: -; d_call: -; cdr3_aa: CASSTTGVFNEAFF; cdr3_nt: TGTGCCAGCAGCACAACGGGGGTTTTCAATGAAGCTTTCTTT
j_call: TRBJ2-2; v_call: TRBV7-6; clone_size: -; d_call: TRBD2; cdr3_aa: CASSKGLAGERPGELFF; cdr3_nt: TGTGCCAGCAGCAAGGGACTAGCGGGAGAAAGGCCCGGGGAGCTGTTTTTT
j_call: TRBJ2-7; v_call: TRBV7-6; clone_size: -; d_call: -; cdr3_aa: CASSLGGDEQYF; cdr3_nt: TGTGCCAGCAGCTTAGGGGGAGACGAGCAGTACTTC
j_call: TRBJ1-4; v_call: TRBV2; clone_size: -; d_call: TRBD1; cdr3_aa: CASLRFGTGGRSAPPEKLFF; cdr3_nt: TGTGCCAGCCTGAGGTTCGGGACAGGGGGTCGTTCCGCCCCTCCGGAAAAACTGTTTTTT
j_call: TRBJ2-5; v_call: TRBV6-4; clone_size: -; d_call: TRBD2; cdr3_aa: CASSDDQREGEPQYF; cdr3_nt: TGTGCCAGCAGTGACGACCAGCGGGAGGGGGAGCCCCAGTACTTC
j_call: TRBJ2-3; v_call: TRBV7-3; clone_size: -; d_call: -; cdr3_aa: CASSSTPGGTDTQYF; cdr3_nt: TGTGCCAGCAGCTCTACCCCCGGGGGCACAGATACGCAGTATTTT
j_call: TRBJ1-5; v_call: TRBV7-9; clone_size: few; d_call: -; cdr3_aa: CASSNFNQPQHF; cdr3_nt: TGTGCCAGCAGCAACTTTAATCAGCCCCAGCATTTT
j_call: TRBJ1-4; v_call: TRBV7-9; clone_size: -; d_call: TRBD1; cdr3_aa: CASSDRGLATNEKLFF; cdr3_nt: TGTGCCAGCAGCGACAGGGGTTTGGCAACTAATGAAAAACTGTTTTTT
j_call: TRBJ2-2; v_call: TRBV6-1; clone_size: -; d_call: TRBD1; cdr3_aa: CASRVQGASTGELFF; cdr3_nt: TGTGCCAGCAGGGTTCAGGGGGCGAGCACCGGGGAGCTGTTTTTT
j_call: TRBJ1-2; v_call: TRBV6-1; clone_size: -; d_call: TRBD1; cdr3_aa: CASSNTGDNYGYTF; cdr3_nt: TGTGCCAGCAGTAACACAGGGGATAACTATGGCTACACCTTC
j_call: TRBJ1-2; v_call: TRBV19; clone_size: -; d_call: TRBD1; cdr3_aa: CASSGRGLGYGYTF; cdr3_nt: TGTGCCAGTAGTGGAAGGGGGCTCGGCTATGGCTACACCTTC
j_call: TRBJ1-1; v_call: TRBV5-8; clone_size: -; d_call: TRBD1; cdr3_aa: CASPGGITEAFF; cdr3_nt: TGTGCCAGTCCAGGGGGCATTACTGAAGCTTTCTTT
j_call: TRBJ1-5; v_call: TRBV19; clone_size: -; d_call: -; cdr3_aa: CASSKRIKDRYNQPQHF; cdr3_nt: TGTGCCAGTAGTAAAAGAATCAAAGACAGGTACAATCAGCCCCAGCATTTT
j_call: TRBJ2-3; v_call: TRBV27; clone_size: -; d_call: TRBD2; cdr3_aa: CASTPGLAFSTDTQYF; cdr3_nt: TGTGCCAGCACCCCGGGACTAGCGTTTAGCACAGATACGCAGTATTTT
j_call: TRBJ1-1; v_call: TRBV18; clone_size: -; d_call: -; cdr3_aa: CASSPQENTEAFF; cdr3_nt: TGTGCCAGCTCACCACAAGAGAACACTGAAGCTTTCTTT
j_call: TRBJ2-7; v_call: TRBV10-3; clone_size: -; d_call: TRBD1; cdr3_aa: CAISDPSGTGGGYEQYF; cdr3_nt: TGTGCCATCAGTGACCCCTCCGGGACAGGGGGCGGGTACGAGCAGTACTTC
j_call: TRBJ2-1; v_call: TRBV19; clone_size: once; d_call: -; cdr3_aa: CASMVNNEQFF; cdr3_nt: TGTGCCAGTATGGTGAACAATGAGCAGTTCTTC